This TCR beta chain appears in the sequencing data of a study of blood T cell repertoires in COVID-19. In the study overall: Both acute and convalescent COVID-19 samples were obtained from the United States, Italy and Spain.

Clones were sequenced by immunoSEQ multiplex PCR, and TCRdb holds only the in-frame ones, with some missing. The sample contains 170,000 or so clones, over 90% of which appear only once. The sample holds one count of this clone. Germline CDR1 is MNHNY and CDR2 is SVGAGI (reference sequence). This CDR3 region has 14 residues. V trimming: 8 bases; J trimming: 4 bases; junction bases outside the gene matches: 6. The chain recombines TRBV6-6 with TRBJ1-2, with TRBD1 matching 11 bases. The clonotype originates from a man in his fifties with acute or convalescent COVID-19. The sample taken for sequencing was peripheral blood. Written as DNA, the CDR3 is TGTGCCAGCGGACAGGGGGCGTCGGGCTATGGCTACACCTTC. It yields the protein CASGQGASGYGYTF.